Below are 10 T cell receptor beta chains sequenced from a single sample in a study of T cells after yellow fever vaccination. TCRdb fed the 5' RACE reads into MiXCR, producing one record per CDR3 protein. This sample has roughly 79,000 distinct CDR3 sequences, with around 7.9% found just once. The sequences come from CD8+ T cells sorted from PBMCs, collected approximately 11 days after the first yellow fever vaccination. Receptor source: a man between 18 and 35 years old who received the YFV17D yellow fever vaccine.

In this sample, this clonotype turned up many times. The chain links TRBV7-9 to TRBJ2-7, with D perhaps assigned TRBD1 or TRBD2 (5 bases each). Looked up from germline, CDR1 is SEHNR and CDR2 is FQNEAQ (reference sequence). CDR3 length equals 16 residues. V shed 5 bases and J shed 3 bases, with 20 bases lying between them. CDR3 amino acids: CASSLAGTKVVYEQYF. CDR3 nucleotide sequence: TGTGCCAGCAGCCTCGCCGGGACGAAAGTCGTCTACGAGCAGTACTTC. Full variable domain (rest looked up from reference TRBV7-9 and TRBJ2-7): DTGVSQNPRHKITKRGQNVTFRCDPISEHNRLYWYRQTLGQGPEFLTYFQNEAQLEKSRLLSDRFSAERPKGSFSTLEIQRTEQGDSAMYLCASSLAGTKVVYEQYFGPGTRLTVT.

This clonotype has a count of ten or more. This rearrangement joins TRBV4-3 to TRBJ1-2; D gene unclear. The V end was cut by 3 bases, the J end by 0 bases, with 20 bases between. CDR1 is LGHNA and CDR2 is YSLEER in the germline V gene. The CDR3 is 18 amino acids. For the CDR3, the DNA is TGCGCCAGCAGCCACACCCACCAGGAGTCAGATGCTAACTATGGCTACACCTTC. Translating gives CASSHTHQESDANYGYTF.

This clonotype was seen at least ten times. The rearrangement uses TRBV4-3 and TRBJ1-1; D gene ambiguous. There are 12 residues in the CDR3. Trimming took off 0 bases at V and 5 bases at J, with 4 bases between the two ends. The germline V gene encodes CDR1 LGHNA and CDR2 YSLEER. The CDR3 spells CASSQDWTEAFF. The DNA for the CDR3 is TGCGCCAGCAGCCAAGATTGGACTGAAGCTTTCTTT.

This clonotype was seen ten or more times. This chain's CDR3 is CASSLIAGGSYNEQFF. Here the CDR3 DNA reads TGTGCCAGCAGTTTAATAGCGGGGGGGTCATACAATGAGCAGTTCTTC. The J gene is TRBJ2-1, the V gene TRBV27; TRBD2 agrees at 11 bases. Germline loops: CDR1 MNHEY, CDR2 SMNVEV (reference sequence). This CDR3 has 16 residues. The V and J ends lost 2 bases and 4 bases, in that order; junction bases with no gene match: 4.

This clonotype was counted ten times or more. The V gene is TRBV6-5, the J gene TRBJ2-1; 7 nucleotides line up with TRBD2. The germline V gene encodes CDR1 MNHEY and CDR2 SVGAGI. With 0 bases clipped from V and 4 bases from J, the junction kept 3 bases outside the gene matches. The CDR3 has 15 amino acids. For the CDR3, the DNA is TGTGCCAGCAGTTACTCGACGGGGGGATACAATGAGCAGTTCTTC. This translates into CASSYSTGGYNEQFF.

This clonotype was detected a few times. This sequence joins TRBV4-1 and TRBJ2-1; tentative D call: TRBD2 (5 bases). The V gene lost 1 base and the J gene lost 5 bases, with 9 bases spanning the gap. The CDR3 covers 14 residues. The germline V gene encodes CDR1 MGHRA and CDR2 YSYEKL. CDR3 nucleotide sequence: TGCGCCAGCAGCCAAGTAGCGTACAACAATGAGCAGTTCTTC. Protein sequence: CASSQVAYNNEQFF.

This clonotype was found many times. The chain carries TRBV5-1 and TRBJ2-3; 9 nucleotides agree with TRBD2. The length of the CDR3 is 15 residues. Losses at the gene ends were 0 bases for V and 5 bases for J; bases not matched to a gene: 4. CDR1 SGHRS and CDR2 YFSETQ come from the germline V gene. For the CDR3, the DNA is TGCGCCAGCAGCTTGGATGCGGGGGGGCGAGATACGCAGTATTTT. It yields the protein CASSLDAGGRDTQYF.

This clonotype was observed at least ten times. The genes are TRBV7-3 and TRBJ1-1, with TRBD1 as a possible D gene (5 bases). Germline CDR1 reads SGHTA; CDR2 reads FQGTGA. Trimming took off 5 bases at V and 1 base at J, with 11 bases between the two ends. This CDR3 region has 14 residues. This chain's CDR3 is CASSTAGGNTEAFF. The CDR3 DNA is TGTGCCAGCAGCACGGCTGGGGGGAACACTGAAGCTTTCTTT.

This clonotype was counted between two and nine times. The rearrangement joins TRBV29-1 to TRBJ2-2; 8 bases are a match to TRBD1. V shed 6 bases and J 6 bases; nucleotides not matched to a gene: 6. There are 13 residues in the CDR3. CDR1 and CDR2 from the germline V gene are SQVTM and ANQGSEA. CDR3 in DNA: TGCAGCGTAGAGACCAGGGGGCCCGGGGAGCTGTTTTTT. Translation: CSVETRGPGELFF.

Many counts were recorded for this clonotype. This sequence joins TRBV6-5 and TRBJ1-4; D is undetermined. Deletions cut 0 bases from V and 11 bases from J, with 16 bases between. This CDR3 is built from 15 residues. Germline loops: CDR1 MNHEY, CDR2 SVGAGI. The CDR3 DNA reads as TGTGCCAGCAGTTACTCTGACCCGGGCGAAGGGAAACTGTTTTTT. This encodes CASSYSDPGEGKLFF.